These 22 T cell receptor beta chains came from one sample sequenced in a study of blood T cell repertoires in COVID-19. Here immunoSEQ multiplex PCR was the method, and the copy in TCRdb shows in-frame clones only, minus some. Among roughly 150,000 clones, under 80% were seen once, and the ten largest hold about 3%. Input material: peripheral blood. These receptors originate from a man between 65 and 79 years old with acute or convalescent COVID-19.

The rearrangement joins TRBV19 to TRBJ2-1, with a weak D call TRBD1 (5 bases). V was shortened by 0 bases and J by 6 bases, with 12 bases between the two germline ends. The CDR3 sequence is 15 residues long. Germline values: CDR1 LNHDA, CDR2 SQIVND (reference sequence). The chain's CDR3 is CASSIESTGPNEQFF. The CDR3 nucleotides are TGTGCCAGTAGTATAGAATCCACAGGACCCAATGAGCAGTTCTTC.

The chain recombines TRBV19 with TRBJ2-7; 11 bases align to TRBD1. The germline gives CDR1 LNHDA, CDR2 SQIVND (reference sequence). J gave up 0 bases and V 4 bases, and 5 bases lay outside the gene matches. This CDR3 is 16 amino acids long. This CDR3 reads CASSTTGTGGSYEQYF. CDR3 DNA sequence: TGTGCCAGTAGTACCACCGGGACAGGGGGCTCCTACGAGCAGTACTTC.

Remarks on this clone: The sample holds other DNA sequences that translate to the same CDR3. The rearrangement uses TRBV5-1 and TRBJ1-5, with D tentatively TRBD1 (6 bases). The V and J ends lost 1 base and 4 bases respectively, with 6 bases between them. CDR1 is SGHRS, CDR2 YFSETQ, per germline. The CDR3 is 13 amino acids. The CDR3 spells CASSLTGNQPQHF. The CDR3 coding sequence is TGCGCCAGCAGCTTGACAGGGAATCAGCCCCAGCATTTT. The full variable domain, rest sourced from reference TRBV5-1 and TRBJ1-5, is KAGVTQTPRYLIKTRGQQVTLSCSPISGHRSVSWYQQTPGQGLQFLFEYFSETQRNKGNFPGRFSGRQFSNSRSEMNVSTLELGDSALYLCASSLTGNQPQHFGDGTRLSIL.

The table lists this clone with a count of one. The chain joins TRBV7-6 to TRBJ2-7; 10 positions match TRBD2. CDR3 length equals 15 residues. The V gene end was trimmed by 6 bases and the J gene end by 0 bases; junction bases not matched to a gene: 5. CDR1 and CDR2 from the germline V gene are SGHVS and FNYEAQ. In DNA, the CDR3 is TGTGCCAGCAGAAAAACTAGCGGGAACTCCTACGAGCAGTACTTC. It translates to CASRKTSGNSYEQYF.

There are a few counts of this clone. The chain has TRBV3-1 (or the pseudogene TRBV3-2) and TRBJ1-5; 7 bases fit TRBD1. Germline CDR1 is LGHDT and CDR2 is YNNKEL (reference sequence). This CDR3 contains 14 residues. V shed 4 bases, J shed 3 bases, and the junction held 3 bases outside the gene matches. The DNA of the CDR3 is TGTGCCAGCAGCCCCGGGACAGACAATCAGCCCCAGCATTTT. Amino acids: CASSPGTDNQPQHF.

The chain carries TRBV12-3 or TRBV12-4 and TRBJ1-2; 7 positions agree with TRBD1. The CDR3 length is 13 residues. Losses at the gene ends were 6 bases for V and 4 bases for J; bases not matched to a gene: 5. CDR3 coding DNA: TGTGCCAGCAGCGACCGGGACAGCTATGGCTACACCTTC. Its protein product is CASSDRDSYGYTF.

The chain uses TRBV2 and TRBJ2-3, with 12 bases fitting TRBD2. The CDR3 extends over 20 amino acids. The ends lost 1 base at V and 3 bases at J; junction bases unmatched: 14. The germline V gene encodes CDR1 SNHLY and CDR2 FYNNEI. Here the CDR3 reads CASSEVRLAGGPKGTDTQYF. The CDR3 coding sequence is TGTGCCAGCAGTGAAGTCCGGCTAGCGGGAGGGCCGAAAGGGACAGATACGCAGTATTTT.

V and J are TRBV9 and TRBJ1-1; 10 nucleotides line up with TRBD1. This CDR3 is built from 16 residues. With 0 bases clipped from V and 6 bases from J, the junction kept 8 bases outside the gene matches. CDR1 is SGDLS and CDR2 is YYNGEE in the germline V gene. The chain's CDR3 is CASSVVLGQGVAEAFF. The DNA for the CDR3 is TGTGCCAGCAGCGTAGTGTTAGGACAGGGGGTAGCTGAAGCTTTCTTT.

The genes are TRBV19 and TRBJ1-5; possible D gene TRBD1, 5 bases. In germline, CDR1 is LNHDA, CDR2 SQIVND (reference sequence). The CDR3 is 15 residues long. Between the trimmed V and J ends, which lost 5 bases and 0 bases, there was a span of 11 bases. The CDR3 loop is CASSRRVDSNQPQHF. For the CDR3, the DNA is TGTGCCAGTAGTCGCAGGGTGGATAGCAATCAGCCCCAGCATTTT.

This rearrangement joins TRBV19 to TRBJ2-3; 9 nucleotides line up with TRBD1. Looked up from germline, CDR1 is LNHDA and CDR2 is SQIVND (reference sequence). The CDR3 length is 17 residues. V shed 1 base and J 4 bases; nucleotides not matched to a gene: 9. CDR3 sequence (DNA): TGTGCCAGTAGTATAGTTCCGACAGGGGGGTTGGCAGATACGCAGTATTTT. Encoded protein: CASSIVPTGGLADTQYF.

This chain links TRBV5-3 with TRBJ2-1; 7 positions match TRBD1. TRBV5-3 is placed among ORFs of uncertain function. The V gene end was trimmed by 9 bases and the J gene end by 4 bases; junction bases not matched to a gene: 13. This CDR3 is built from 15 residues. CDR3 in amino acids: CAKPIGTVPYNEQFF. For the CDR3, the DNA is TGTGCCAAACCCATCGGGACAGTTCCTTACAATGAGCAGTTCTTC.

This chain links TRBV3-1 (or the pseudogene TRBV3-2) with TRBJ1-1, with D possibly being TRBD1 (6 bases). Trimming cost V 3 bases and J 1 base, with 12 bases left between them. The CDR3 runs 15 residues. Per germline, CDR1 LGHDT and CDR2 YNNKEL (reference sequence). CDR3: CASSQGHTRNTEAFF. DNA of the CDR3: TGTGCCAGCAGCCAGGGACACACTCGGAACACTGAAGCTTTCTTT.

J is TRBJ2-7 and V is TRBV6-2 or TRBV6-3; D possibly corresponds to TRBD1 (7 bases). The germline V and J ends were trimmed by 0 bases and 5 bases, with 17 bases remaining between them. The CDR3 contains 16 residues. Germline CDR1 reads MNHEY; CDR2 reads SVGEGT. CDR3 protein: CASSYSRSGGGDEQYF. The DNA of the CDR3 is TGTGCCAGCAGTTACTCTCGCTCAGGGGGAGGTGACGAGCAGTACTTC.

The chain couples TRBV5-4 to TRBJ1-2; D not certain. The CDR3 runs 16 residues. V was pared by 0 bases and J by 0 bases, with 12 bases between. Germline lookup yields CDR1 SGHNT and CDR2 YYREEE (reference sequence). CDR3 region: CASSLVGAQSNYGYTF. The DNA for the CDR3 is TGTGCCAGCAGCTTGGTAGGAGCCCAATCTAACTATGGCTACACCTTC.

J is TRBJ2-1 and V is TRBV3-1 (or the pseudogene TRBV3-2); TRBD2 matches 13 bases. The CDR3 is 16 amino acids. The V segment lost 4 bases and the J segment 8 bases; nucleotides outside the gene matches: 8. Germline V gene data show CDR1 as LGHDT and CDR2 as YNNKEL (reference sequence). This CDR3 is CASSRSLAGGQDEQFF. CDR3 nucleotide sequence: TGTGCCAGCAGCCGCTCACTAGCGGGGGGGCAAGATGAGCAGTTCTTC.

The V and J genes are TRBV6-6 and TRBJ2-2; 9 nucleotides line up with TRBD2. CDR3 length: 16 amino acids. V was clipped by 5 bases and J by 8 bases; unmatched bases: 12. Per the germline V gene, CDR1 is MNHNY and CDR2 is SVGAGI (reference sequence). The CDR3: CASSKPGLALGGELFF. For the CDR3, the DNA is TGTGCCAGCAGTAAACCGGGACTAGCCTTAGGTGGGGAGCTGTTTTTT.

DNA for the CDR3: TGTGCCAGCAGGCTGGCAGGGGATGAGCAGTTCTTC. Its protein product is CASRLAGDEQFF. J is TRBJ2-1 and V is TRBV2, with a weak D call TRBD1 (6 bases). CDR3 length: 12 residues. V was shortened by 6 bases and J by 8 bases, with 11 bases between the two germline ends. Looked up from germline, CDR1 is SNHLY and CDR2 is FYNNEI. The whole variable domain, remainder taken from reference TRBV2 and TRBJ2-1, is EPEVTQTPSHQVTQMGQEVILRCVPISNHLYFYWYRQILGQKVEFLVSFYNNEISEKSEIFDDQFSVERPDGSNFTLKIRSTKLEDSAMYFCASRLAGDEQFFGPGTRLTVL.

The V and J genes are TRBV14 and TRBJ1-2; no reliable D call. Germline V gene lookup returns CDR1 SGHDN and CDR2 FVKESK. The V and J ends lost 1 base and 1 base respectively, with 4 bases between them. CDR3 length: 13 residues. CDR3 protein: CASSQGLNYGYTF. For the CDR3, the DNA is TGTGCCAGCAGCCAAGGTCTTAACTATGGCTACACCTTC. Full variable domain (rest looked up from reference TRBV14 and TRBJ1-2): EAGVTQFPSHSVIEKGQTVTLRCDPISGHDNLYWYRRVMGKEIKFLLHFVKESKQDESGMPNNRFLAERTGGTYSTLKVQPAELEDSGVYFCASSQGLNYGYTFGSGTRLTVV.

The chain joins TRBV10-2 to TRBJ2-2; 9 bases fit TRBD1. The CDR3 extends over 15 amino acids. V dropped 4 bases and J dropped 2; count of bases not matched to a gene: 2. In germline, CDR1 is WSHSY, CDR2 SAAADI. The CDR3 sequence: CASSGTGANTGELFF. Here the CDR3 DNA reads TGCGCCAGCAGTGGGACAGGGGCTAACACCGGGGAGCTGTTTTTT.

This clone was seen a few times. The V gene is TRBV5-1, the J gene TRBJ2-6, with 9 positions matching TRBD1. Germline V gene sequence: CDR1 SGHRS, CDR2 YFSETQ. V dropped 4 bases and J dropped 4; count of bases not matched to a gene: 6. This CDR3 has 16 amino acids. CDR3 region: CASSLDRGWGANVLTF. CDR3 DNA: TGCGCCAGCAGCCTGGACAGGGGATGGGGGGCCAACGTCCTGACTTTC.

V gene TRBV6-6 combines with J gene TRBJ1-2; no firm D call. The germline CDR1 and CDR2 sequences are MNHNY and SVGAGI (reference sequence). The ends were cut back, 7 bases at V and 2 bases at J, with 11 bases in the middle. The CDR3 loop spans 13 amino acids. This CDR3 reads CASTEDGNYGYTF. CDR3 DNA sequence: TGTGCCAGCACCGAAGACGGGAACTATGGCTACACCTTC.

This clone showed up just a few times. The rearrangement links TRBV4-2 to TRBJ1-2; unclear D gene. V was cut by 0 bases and J by 0 bases, with 11 bases left in between. Germline CDR1 and CDR2: LGHNA and YNFKEQ. CDR3 size: 16 residues. CDR3: CASSQDNSGTNYGYTF. The CDR3, as DNA: TGTGCCAGCAGCCAAGATAACAGCGGCACTAACTATGGCTACACCTTC.